This T cell receptor (beta chain) was captured in a study of T-cell memory formation after mild COVID-19. At the level of the study: Largely, the TCR clusters proved donor specific. The study's findings and limits: Within pre-infection memory, some responding clones were found, suggesting cross-reactive memory joined.

UMIs and sample barcodes were carried by the TCR alpha and TCR beta cDNA libraries that 5'RACE produced using constant-segment primers. TCRdb reanalysed the 5' RACE reads using MiXCR and keeps one entry per CDR3 protein. The sample has 190,000 or so distinct CDR3 sequences, over 20% seen once. With 5 bases clipped from V and 5 bases from J, the junction kept 8 bases outside the gene matches. The CDR3 has 14 amino acids. CDR1 LNHNV and CDR2 YYDKDF come from the germline V gene (reference sequence). Remarks on this clonotype: No antigen is known for it.

This clonotype originated in an adult woman who had mild COVID-19 (a few samples of this study predate the infection). Cell type and time point are not known. The sample consisted of PBMCs or a T cell subset sorted from them (not recorded which). The rearrangement uses TRBV15 and TRBJ1-1, with 7 positions matching TRBD1. CDR3 bases: TGTGCCACCAGCGACAGGGCGGTGGGGACTGAAGCTTTCTTT. Its protein is CATSDRAVGTEAFF. Full variable domain (missing parts from reference TRBV15 and TRBJ1-1): DAMVIQNPRYQVTQFGKPVTLSCSQTLNHNVMYWYQQKSSQAPKLLFHYYDKDFNNEADTPDNFQSRRPNTSFCFLDIRSPGLGDTAMYLCATSDRAVGTEAFFGQGTRLTVV.